This T cell receptor beta chain was identified in a study of T cells in Graves' hyperthyroidism and ophthalmopathy. Amplification yielded TCR beta CDR3 regions, with RNA transcripts as the source. A set of HTBI primers served as the primers for a first-round RT-PCR of the TCR CDR3. One entry per CDR3 protein results from TCRdb running MiXCR on the multiplex PCR reads. Of 90,000 to 120,000 distinct CDR3 sequences in the sample, approximately 16% were seen once. The CDR3 is 15 amino acids. Unmatched junction bases numbered 5, after V lost 6 bases and J lost 7 bases. CDR1 and CDR2 from the germline V gene are MNHNS and SASEGT. This clonotype was observed many times. Diagnostic decisions used clinical symptoms, serum thyroxine and TRAb, thyroid ultrasound and orbital computed tomography.

The clonotype comes from a woman between 45 and 60 years old with Graves' hyperthyroidism. The sequencing input was blood. The chain has TRBV6-1 and TRBJ2-1; TRBD2 agrees at 14 bases. CDR3 protein: CASRRTSGRLNEQFF. The CDR3 coding sequence is TGTGCCAGCAGGCGGACTAGCGGGAGGTTAAATGAGCAGTTCTTC.